The 5 T cell receptor beta chains below come from one sample, sequenced in a study of spatial heterogeneity in lung cancer (dated by TCRdb to the late 2010s). The method behind the library was 5' RACE. The instrument was a NextSeq 500. The raw public reads went through TCRdb reprocessing: fastp at Q25, MiXCR clone calling, in-frame beta chains kept. One record per CDR3 amino acid sequence lists the most common genes and DNA. This sample comprises over 15,000 distinct CDR3 sequences, 6.5% of them detected only once. Roughly 3.7% of the sample comes from the top ten. Antigen specificity for these receptors is unknown. Summary of the overall study and its limitations: The number of expanded intratumoral alpha and beta TCRs correlated with the tumor nonsynonymous mutation count.

The meaning of the sample's time point label: sample taken at primary tumor resection. The sequenced sample was lung tumor tissue, obtained at surgery. These receptors all come from a female donor with early-stage non-small cell lung cancer.

The table lists this clonotype with many counts. The gene calls are TRBV6-2 or TRBV6-3 and TRBJ2-6, with a weak D call TRBD2 (5 bases). Trimming removed 4 bases from V and 3 bases from J, with 13 bases in between. Germline assignment: CDR1 MNHEY and CDR2 SVGEGT. The CDR3 length is 16 residues. As DNA, the CDR3 is TGTGCCAGCAGTTCCCCGCGGGTCTTTGGGGCCAACGTCCTGACTTTC. It specifies CASSSPRVFGANVLTF.

This clonotype was found many times. The chain joins TRBV15 to TRBJ1-5; D ambiguous. The CDR3 loop spans 15 amino acids. Looked up from germline, CDR1 is LNHNV and CDR2 is YYDKDF (reference sequence). Trimming stripped 0 bases from V and 2 bases from J, with 8 bases between. CDR3 in DNA: TGTGCCACCAGCAGAGACCGGGCAGGCAATCAGCCCCAGCATTTT. This codes for CATSRDRAGNQPQHF. Complete variable domain (other parts from reference TRBV15 and TRBJ1-5): DAMVIQNPRYQVTQFGKPVTLSCSQTLNHNVMYWYQQKSSQAPKLLFHYYDKDFNNEADTPDNFQSRRPNTSFCFLDIRSPGLGDTAMYLCATSRDRAGNQPQHFGDGTRLSIL.

The chain combines TRBV28 with TRBJ2-3; D perhaps matches TRBD2 (6 bases). The CDR3 extends over 16 amino acids. V was trimmed by 6 bases and J by 1 base, leaving 17 bases between them. The germline V gene encodes CDR1 MDHEN and CDR2 SYDVKM. Here the CDR3 DNA reads TGTGCCAGCAGACTCAATCGTTGGGGGGGCACAGATACGCAGTATTTT. It encodes CASRLNRWGGTDTQYF.

This clonotype has at least ten counts. The V and J genes are TRBV27 and TRBJ1-1, with unresolved D. Trimming removed 3 bases at V and 1 base at J, with 6 bases between. The CDR3 spans 13 residues. In germline, CDR1 is MNHEY, CDR2 SMNVEV (reference sequence). CDR3 in amino acids: CASSFAENTEAFF. The CDR3 nucleotides read TGTGCCAGCAGTTTCGCGGAGAACACTGAAGCTTTCTTT.

There are many counts of this clonotype. V gene TRBV20-1 combines with J gene TRBJ1-1; D unclear. The CDR3 is 12 amino acids. V was cut by 1 base and J by 1 base, with 4 bases left in between. From germline, CDR1 is DFQATT and CDR2 SNEGSKA (reference sequence). CDR3 in DNA: TGCAGTGCTAGAGCAGGGAACACTGAAGCTTTCTTT. Encoded protein: CSARAGNTEAFF.